This paragraph reports one TCR beta chain. No antigen is known for it. The data were obtained in a study of cytomegalovirus exposure and HLA in healthy donors. At the level of the study: Unique TCRs numbering roughly 80 million, obtained from HLA-typed donors, made up an early data release.

Amplification used 60 Vbeta primers and 13 Jbeta primers. Produced via immunoSEQ multiplex PCR; TCRdb's table is partial and in-frame only. The sample includes 95,000 to 100,000 clones, 65% to 80% of them seen just once. Study-wide findings and caveats: In vitro testing confirmed a few CMV-associated chains as specific for CMV antigens. A later analysis appeared to link common viral pathogens to several of the most significant clusters. Later analysis identified 16,951 TCR beta sequences associated with HLA alleles, using a false discovery rate threshold of 0.05.

This CDR3 spans 15 amino acids. CDR1 is SEHNR, CDR2 FQNEAQ, per germline (reference sequence). V was clipped by 1 base and J by 4 bases; unmatched bases: 5. This clonotype was obtained from a man aged 35 to 55 in good health and CMV-seropositive. The chain is built from TRBV7-9 and TRBJ2-7; 9 bases agree with TRBD1. The sample comprised PBMCs. The CDR3: CASSLEGQGPYEQYF. DNA for the CDR3: TGTGCCAGCAGCTTAGAGGGACAGGGCCCATACGAGCAGTACTTC.